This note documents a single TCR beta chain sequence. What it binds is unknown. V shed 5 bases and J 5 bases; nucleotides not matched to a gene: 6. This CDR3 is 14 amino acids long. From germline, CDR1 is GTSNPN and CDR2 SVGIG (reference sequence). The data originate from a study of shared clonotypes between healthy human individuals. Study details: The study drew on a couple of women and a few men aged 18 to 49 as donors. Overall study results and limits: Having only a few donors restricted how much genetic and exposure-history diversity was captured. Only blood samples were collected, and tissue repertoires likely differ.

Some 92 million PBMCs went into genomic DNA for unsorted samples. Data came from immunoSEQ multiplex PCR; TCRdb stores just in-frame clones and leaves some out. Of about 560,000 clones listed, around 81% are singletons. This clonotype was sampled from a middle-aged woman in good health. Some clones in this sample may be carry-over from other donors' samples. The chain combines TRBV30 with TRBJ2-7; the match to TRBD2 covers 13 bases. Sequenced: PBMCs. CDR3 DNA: TGTGCCTGGGGGGGACTAGCGGGAATCCACGAGCAGTACTTC. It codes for CAWGGLAGIHEQYF.